The 29 T cell receptor beta chains given below trace back to one sample, sequenced in a study of beta chain features in type 1 diabetes. As every portion of the isolated RNA was reverse transcribed, the sequencing read expressed TCRB transcripts. The repertoire was sequenced with immunoSEQ multiplex PCR; TCRdb's copy has only in-frame clones and lacks some. This repertoire shows about 350,000 clones, around a fifth found once; its top ten account for approximately 0.046%. Sample: naive CD4+ T cells from blood. These receptors originate from a woman aged 18-29 years in good health.

This chain links TRBV5-1 with TRBJ2-2; 10 nucleotides align to TRBD1. Looked up from germline, CDR1 is SGHRS and CDR2 is YFSETQ. CDR3 length equals 14 residues. The J segment lost 7 bases and the V segment lost 5 bases, leaving 5 bases of the junction unmatched. CDR3 coding DNA: TGCGCCAGCAGTTGGGGACAGGGGCTCGGGGAGCTGTTTTTT. Residues: CASSWGQGLGELFF.

This clone turned up a few times. This rearrangement joins TRBV5-6 to TRBJ2-7; 10 nucleotides agree with TRBD2. V dropped 3 bases and J dropped 3; count of bases not matched to a gene: 12. The CDR3 spans 17 residues. Germline-derived CDR1 and CDR2 are SGHDT and YYEEEE. The CDR3 loop is CASSSLKGPSGSYEQYF. Here the CDR3 DNA reads TGTGCCAGCAGCTCCCTGAAGGGCCCTAGCGGGAGCTACGAGCAGTACTTC.

The rearrangement joins TRBV2 to TRBJ2-5; 8 nucleotides line up with TRBD2. The CDR3 is 12 residues long. In germline, CDR1 is SNHLY, CDR2 FYNNEI. V lost 6 bases to trimming and J lost 4 bases; unmatched junction nucleotides: 1. The CDR3 region is CASRAGGETQYF. The CDR3 DNA reads TGTGCCAGCAGGGCGGGGGGAGAGACCCAGTACTTC.

This chain links TRBV7-2 with TRBJ2-1; possibly TRBD2 for D (6 bases). This CDR3 comprises 13 residues. In germline, CDR1 is SGHTA, CDR2 FQGNSA. V was trimmed by 4 bases and J by 7 bases, leaving 11 bases between them. This CDR3 reads CASSSSERNEQFF. CDR3 DNA sequence: TGTGCCAGCAGCTCTAGCGAACGAAATGAGCAGTTCTTC.

The chain has TRBV29-1 and TRBJ1-1; perhaps TRBD1 as D (6 bases). The CDR3 runs to 12 residues. CDR1 is SQVTM and CDR2 is ANQGSEA in the germline V gene. The germline V and J ends were trimmed by 7 bases and 6 bases, with 15 bases remaining between them. CDR3 loop: CSGHRARAEAFF. The CDR3 DNA reads as TGCAGCGGGCACAGGGCTCGCGCTGAAGCTTTCTTT. The complete variable domain, with remaining parts taken from reference TRBV29-1 and TRBJ1-1, reads SAVISQKPSRDICQRGTSLTIQCQVDSQVTMMFWYRQQPGQSLTLIATANQGSEATYESGFVIDKFPISRPNLTFSTLTVSNMSPEDSSIYLCSGHRARAEAFFGQGTRLTVV.

This clone was recorded a few times. The chain links TRBV30 to TRBJ1-1; D ambiguous. Germline CDR1 GTSNPN, CDR2 SVGIG (reference sequence). The CDR3 runs 13 residues. V shed 3 bases and J shed 7 bases, with 15 bases lying between them. CDR3 protein: CAWRSGGSNEAFF. CDR3 in DNA: TGTGCCTGGAGGAGTGGAGGGTCAAATGAAGCTTTCTTT.

This clone was observed a handful of times. The chain joins TRBV18 to TRBJ2-7, with 8 bases aligning to TRBD2. Trimming cost V 0 bases and J 6 bases; bases outside gene matches: 10. This CDR3 region has 16 residues. Germline V lookup: CDR1 KGHSH, CDR2 LQKENI. The CDR3 loop reads CASSPPSSGRGFEQYF. The CDR3 nucleotides read TGTGCCAGCTCACCACCGAGCAGCGGGAGAGGATTCGAGCAGTACTTC.

This sequence joins TRBV5-1 and TRBJ2-5; the D gene is possibly TRBD1 (6 bases). V lost 2 bases to trimming and J lost 5 bases, with 13 bases between them. The CDR3 is 14 amino acids. Germline loops: CDR1 SGHRS, CDR2 YFSETQ. The CDR3 loop reads CASSLGGLLETQYF. The CDR3 nucleotides read TGCGCCAGCAGCTTAGGGGGATTATTGGAGACCCAGTACTTC. Full variable domain (outside the CDR3, taken from reference TRBV5-1 and TRBJ2-5): KAGVTQTPRYLIKTRGQQVTLSCSPISGHRSVSWYQQTPGQGLQFLFEYFSETQRNKGNFPGRFSGRQFSNSRSEMNVSTLELGDSALYLCASSLGGLLETQYFGPGTRLLVL.

The chain's CDR3 is CASGGLAGGRTDTQYF. The CDR3 coding sequence is TGTGCCAGCGGGGGACTAGCGGGAGGGCGAACAGATACGCAGTATTTT. The chain links TRBV5-4 to TRBJ2-3; TRBD2 agrees at 16 bases. This CDR3 has 16 amino acids. With V trimmed by 7 bases and J by 3 bases, 5 bases remained unmatched. Per the germline V gene, CDR1 is SGHNT and CDR2 is YYREEE (reference sequence). The variable domain in full, completed from reference TRBV5-4 and TRBJ2-3, reads ETGVTQSPTHLIKTRGQQVTLRCSSQSGHNTVSWYQQALGQGPQFIFQYYREEENGRGNFPPRFSGLQFPNYSSELNVNALELDDSALYLCASGGLAGGRTDTQYFGPGTRLTVL.

The chain employs TRBV19 and TRBJ1-5, with 7 bases aligning to TRBD1. V trimming: 3 bases; J trimming: 4 bases; junction bases outside the gene matches: 6. The germline gives CDR1 LNHDA, CDR2 SQIVND (reference sequence). There are 15 residues in the CDR3. The CDR3 region is CASSIGGTVNQPQHF. CDR3 nucleotide sequence: TGTGCCAGTAGTATTGGCGGGACAGTTAATCAGCCCCAGCATTTT.

The chain combines TRBV7-8 with TRBJ1-2; TRBD1 aligns across 11 bases. Germline V CDR1 and CDR2: SGHVS, FQNEAQ. The CDR3 extends over 14 amino acids. V trimming: 5 bases; J trimming: 8 bases; junction bases outside the gene matches: 7. This CDR3 is CASSPGTGGLGYTF. Written as DNA, the CDR3 is TGTGCCAGCAGCCCGGGGACAGGGGGTTTGGGCTACACCTTC.

The chain is built from TRBV4-1 and TRBJ2-1; perhaps TRBD1 as D (5 bases). The germline V and J ends were trimmed by 4 bases and 9 bases, with 16 bases remaining between them. The CDR3 is 14 residues long. Germline CDR1 MGHRA, CDR2 YSYEKL. The CDR3 DNA reads TGCGCCAGCAGCCGTCCGGGCGGCCAGGGTGAGCAGTTCTTC. This sequence encodes CASSRPGGQGEQFF.

This clone came up a few times. This chain joins TRBV11-1 and TRBJ2-3; 7 bases agree with TRBD1. CDR1 and CDR2 from the germline V gene are SGHAT and FQDESV (reference sequence). Germline trimming cut 5 bases from V and 2 bases from J; bases unmatched to any gene: 7. The CDR3 totals 15 residues. The CDR3 is CASSRTGQHTDTQYF. CDR3 DNA sequence: TGTGCCAGCAGCCGCACGGGACAGCACACAGATACGCAGTATTTT.

V gene TRBV30 combines with J gene TRBJ2-7, with TRBD2 matching over 9 bases. From germline, CDR1 is GTSNPN and CDR2 SVGIG (reference sequence). This CDR3 spans 13 amino acids. The trim removed 4 bases at V and 2 bases at J, leaving 3 bases unmatched. In DNA form, the CDR3 reads TGTGCCTGGAACCGCGGGAGGGCCTACGAGCAGTACTTC. Encoded protein: CAWNRGRAYEQYF.

This clone has a single count. Distinct nucleotide sequences in the sample also encode this CDR3. The V gene is TRBV5-1, the J gene TRBJ1-4; 10 bases align to TRBD1. There are 14 residues in the CDR3. V lost 4 bases and J lost 5; bases outside the gene matches: 2. Germline CDR1 and CDR2: SGHRS and YFSETQ. In nucleotides, the CDR3 is TGCGCCAGCAGCCCGGGACAGGGGAATGAAAAACTGTTTTTT. Its translation: CASSPGQGNEKLFF. Together with reference TRBV5-1 and TRBJ1-4, the CDR3 gives the full variable domain: KAGVTQTPRYLIKTRGQQVTLSCSPISGHRSVSWYQQTPGQGLQFLFEYFSETQRNKGNFPGRFSGRQFSNSRSEMNVSTLELGDSALYLCASSPGQGNEKLFFGSGTQLSVL.

In this sample, this clone turned up a few times. This chain uses TRBV7-9 with TRBJ2-3; D gene ambiguous. Germline V lookup: CDR1 SEHNR, CDR2 FQNEAQ (reference sequence). The CDR3 covers 15 residues. V was pared by 2 bases and J by 3 bases, with 12 bases between. CDR3 nucleotide sequence: TGTGCCAGCAGCTTAAGGTCCGGGTGGACAGATACGCAGTATTTT. Its protein product is CASSLRSGWTDTQYF.

The rearrangement joins TRBV20-1 to TRBJ2-1; D is unclear. Germline CDR1 reads DFQATT; CDR2 reads SNEGSKA (reference sequence). Deletions cut 2 bases from V and 5 bases from J, with 4 bases between. The CDR3 totals 11 residues. The DNA of the CDR3 is TGCAGTGCTAGATCCGACAATGAGCAGTTCTTC. Translated, it gives CSARSDNEQFF.

This clone was detected a few times. CDR3 coding DNA: TGTGCCAGCAGTCTGTTGACAGGGAATCAGCCCCAGCATTTT. Protein: CASSLLTGNQPQHF. The chain uses TRBV6-1 and TRBJ1-5; 7 bases agree with TRBD1. Unmatched junction bases numbered 5, after V lost 5 bases and J lost 4 bases. In germline, CDR1 is MNHNS, CDR2 SASEGT. This CDR3 comprises 14 residues.

The chain links TRBV29-1 to TRBJ1-1, with 8 bases fitting TRBD1. The CDR3 totals 13 residues. CDR1 is SQVTM, CDR2 ANQGSEA, per germline. Unmatched junction bases numbered 5, after V lost 8 bases and J lost 0 bases. The DNA for the CDR3 is TGCAGCTTACGGACAGGGATGAACACTGAAGCTTTCTTT. Its protein is CSLRTGMNTEAFF.

This clone was detected a few times. This chain connects TRBV11-2 to TRBJ2-7; 8 bases map to TRBD1. Germline lookup yields CDR1 SGHAT and CDR2 FQNNGV. The CDR3 is 13 residues long. V lost 5 bases and J lost 6; bases outside the gene matches: 6. The CDR3 DNA sequence: TGTGCCAGCAGCACCCGGGACAGGTCCGAGCAGTACTTC. Translation gives CASSTRDRSEQYF.

The chain uses TRBV6-1 and TRBJ1-1; TRBD1 might be the D (5 bases). V gave up 7 bases and J gave up 3 bases, with 18 bases separating them. The CDR3 covers 15 residues. CDR1 and CDR2 (germline): MNHNS, SASEGT. The CDR3 region has the DNA TGTGCCAGCACTTTCCCACAGGAGACGTACACTGAAGCTTTCTTT. It codes for CASTFPQETYTEAFF.

The chain carries TRBV7-2 and TRBJ2-7; D perhaps matches TRBD2 (6 bases). CDR1 is SGHTA, CDR2 FQGNSA, per germline. The CDR3 loop spans 15 amino acids. V gave up 4 bases and J gave up 1 base, with 14 bases separating them. The CDR3 DNA sequence: TGTGCCAGCAGCTACCACGGGACTGGTTCCTACGAGCAGTACTTC. This sequence encodes CASSYHGTGSYEQYF.

This rearrangement joins TRBV9 to TRBJ1-2; 7 bases align to TRBD1. After removal of 4 bases from V and 4 bases from J, the junction contained 4 bases not matched to a gene. CDR1 and CDR2 from the germline V gene are SGDLS and YYNGEE. The CDR3 is 13 amino acids. The CDR3: CASSNRGLYGYTF. The CDR3 coding sequence is TGTGCCAGCAGCAACAGGGGCCTCTATGGCTACACCTTC.

The chain has TRBV5-6 and TRBJ2-6, with 10 bases fitting TRBD2. J gave up 0 bases and V 0 bases, and 3 bases lay outside the gene matches. The germline CDR1 and CDR2 sequences are SGHDT and YYEEEE. The length of the CDR3 is 18 residues. Written as DNA, the CDR3 is TGTGCCAGCAGCTTGGGACTAGCGGGTCTCTCTGGGGCCAACGTCCTGACTTTC. Residues: CASSLGLAGLSGANVLTF.

This chain joins TRBV27 and TRBJ1-2, with D maybe TRBD1 (5 bases). The CDR3 runs to 13 residues. CDR1 and CDR2 from the germline V gene are MNHEY and SMNVEV (reference sequence). The ends were cut back, 10 bases at V and 4 bases at J, with 16 bases in the middle. CDR3 sequence reads: CATSGTPTYGYTF. The CDR3 DNA follows: TGTGCCACCTCGGGGACTCCGACCTATGGCTACACCTTC.

The chain recombines TRBV30 with TRBJ2-7, with TRBD2 matching 7 bases. The CDR3 extends over 13 amino acids. V lost 5 bases, J lost 5 bases, and 9 bases stayed unmatched. Germline CDR1 and CDR2: GTSNPN and SVGIG (reference sequence). For the CDR3, the DNA is TGTGCCTGGGCGCTGACTAGCTTGGACGAGCAGTACTTC. It is translated as CAWALTSLDEQYF.

This clone was picked up a small number of times. The V call is TRBV7-2, the J call TRBJ2-2; 7 bases fit TRBD2. V lost 3 bases to trimming and J lost 6 bases; unmatched junction nucleotides: 7. Germline assignment: CDR1 SGHTA and CDR2 FQGNSA. The length of the CDR3 is 15 residues. The CDR3 region has the DNA TGTGCCAGCAGCTTTGGGCTAGCGGAGGCCGGGGAGCTGTTTTTT. Its protein product is CASSFGLAEAGELFF.

The J gene is TRBJ2-1, the V gene TRBV29-1; D is perhaps TRBD2 (6 bases). The V and J ends lost 6 bases and 0 bases respectively, with 12 bases between them. The CDR3 extends over 14 amino acids. Germline V gene sequence: CDR1 SQVTM, CDR2 ANQGSEA. In DNA form, the CDR3 reads TGCAGCGTCGGGGACGGGAGCTCCTACAATGAGCAGTTCTTC. This codes for CSVGDGSSYNEQFF.

This chain connects TRBV4-3 to TRBJ2-2; D is uncertain. The ends were cut back, 1 base at V and 0 bases at J, with 15 bases in the middle. The CDR3 loop spans 18 amino acids. CDR1 is LGHNA, CDR2 YSLEER, per germline. The CDR3 DNA reads TGCGCCAGCAGCCAAGTGATGGGCTCACCACCGAACACCGGGGAGCTGTTTTTT. Amino acid sequence: CASSQVMGSPPNTGELFF.